Following are 26 T cell receptor beta chains from one sample sequenced in a study of blood T cell repertoires in COVID-19 (TCRdb year 2020). The library was made by the immunoSEQ multiplex PCR assay. TCRdb re-hosts the immuneACCESS table, in-frame sequences only. Its copies lack some clones; in the studies checked, an unresolved V gene accounts for under half of them, and the cause for the rest is not known. This sample is represented by roughly 170,000 clones; 70% to 90% of them were singletons. Of the sample, less than 3% is held by the ten largest clones. Input material: peripheral blood. The receptors shown here come from a man aged 40-49 years with active or convalescent COVID-19.

This chain connects TRBV19 to TRBJ2-7; D is perhaps TRBD1 (6 bases). Trimming removed 4 bases at V and 3 bases at J, with 10 bases between. The CDR3 loop spans 13 amino acids. Germline CDR1 reads LNHDA; CDR2 reads SQIVND (reference sequence). In nucleotides, the CDR3 is TGTGCCAGTAGTACGGACAGCTACTACGAGCAGTACTTC. This codes for CASSTDSYYEQYF.

The V and J genes are TRBV20-1 and TRBJ2-1; 8 positions match TRBD2. Germline V CDR1 and CDR2: DFQATT, SNEGSKA (reference sequence). This CDR3 contains 14 residues. V was pared by 3 bases and J by 2 bases, with 3 bases of the junction left unmatched. The CDR3 region is CSASRGGAYNEQFF. The CDR3 nucleotides read TGCAGTGCTAGTCGGGGGGGAGCCTACAATGAGCAGTTCTTC.

The rearrangement links TRBV27 to TRBJ2-7, with 11 bases aligning to TRBD2. The CDR3 is 16 amino acids. V lost 4 bases and J lost 2; bases outside the gene matches: 7. Germline V gene lookup returns CDR1 MNHEY and CDR2 SMNVEV (reference sequence). Here the CDR3 DNA reads TGTGCCAGCAGTTCTTCTTTTAGCGGGGGGGCCTACGAGCAGTACTTC. Translating gives CASSSSFSGGAYEQYF.

This chain uses TRBV7-9 with TRBJ2-6, with D unresolved. V was shortened by 3 bases and J by 2 bases, with 5 bases between the two germline ends. This CDR3 has 14 residues. Germline CDR1 is SEHNR and CDR2 is FQNEAQ (reference sequence). CDR3 nucleotides: TGTGCCAGCAGCTTCTCCCCTGGGGCCAACGTCCTGACTTTC. It encodes CASSFSPGANVLTF.

The chain carries TRBV9 and TRBJ2-2; 9 bases agree with TRBD2. Per germline, CDR1 SGDLS and CDR2 YYNGEE. The CDR3 loop spans 17 amino acids. V was pared by 3 bases and J by 4 bases, with 10 bases of the junction left unmatched. The CDR3 sequence is CASSETRGGAVTGELFF. The CDR3 region has the DNA TGTGCCAGCAGCGAGACTCGCGGGGGGGCCGTCACCGGGGAGCTGTTTTTT. Variable domain in full (rest from reference TRBV9 and TRBJ2-2): DSGVTQTPKHLITATGQRVTLRCSPRSGDLSVYWYQQSLDQGLQFLIQYYNGEERAKGNILERFSAQQFPDLHSELNLSSLELGDSALYFCASSETRGGAVTGELFFGEGSRLTVL.

The chain combines TRBV5-1 with TRBJ2-4, with 7 positions matching TRBD1. J lost 0 bases, V lost 4 bases, and 4 bases had no gene match. Germline V lookup: CDR1 SGHRS, CDR2 YFSETQ. The CDR3 runs 15 residues. The DNA for the CDR3 is TGCGCCAGCAGCGCGACAGGGTTAGCCAAAAACATTCAGTACTTC. Its protein is CASSATGLAKNIQYF.

The rearrangement uses TRBV30 and TRBJ1-3; D is unresolved. V was shortened by 3 bases and J by 4 bases, with 10 bases between the two germline ends. The CDR3 contains 13 residues. Per germline, CDR1 GTSNPN and CDR2 SVGIG (reference sequence). DNA of the CDR3: TGTGCCTGGAGCCTCCCGGGGGGAAACACCATATATTTT. This sequence encodes CAWSLPGGNTIYF.

The gene calls are TRBV12-3 or TRBV12-4 and TRBJ1-6; 8 bases are a match to TRBD1. The CDR3 loop spans 13 amino acids. J gave up 7 bases and V 5 bases, and 1 base lay outside the gene matches. The CDR3 loop is CASSRQGNSPLHF. The CDR3 DNA reads as TGTGCCAGCAGTAGACAGGGGAATTCACCCCTCCACTTT.

The chain has TRBV4-3 and TRBJ2-1; TRBD1 matches 8 bases. The CDR3 sequence is 17 residues long. CDR1 and CDR2 (germline): LGHNA, YSLEER. The ends lost 0 bases at V and 3 bases at J; junction bases unmatched: 7. Here the CDR3 reads CASSQEFSGQVYNEQFF. The CDR3, as DNA: TGCGCCAGCAGCCAAGAATTTTCGGGACAGGTCTACAATGAGCAGTTCTTC.

The chain couples TRBV5-6 to TRBJ2-7; D remains ambiguous. Germline V gene lookup returns CDR1 SGHDT and CDR2 YYEEEE. CDR3 length: 11 amino acids. Trimming removed 5 bases at V and 4 bases at J, with 7 bases between. In DNA, the CDR3 is TGTGCCAGCAGTCTGAGATACGAGCAGTACTTC. Residues: CASSLRYEQYF.

The rearrangement links TRBV6-1 to TRBJ1-1; 7 bases align to TRBD1. Germline CDR1 is MNHNS and CDR2 is SASEGT. The CDR3 sequence is 16 residues long. J was trimmed by 0 bases and V by 2 bases; bases with no gene match: 6. The CDR3 coding sequence is TGTGCCAGCAGTGAACGGAGAGACAGGGTGAACACTGAAGCTTTCTTT. Residues: CASSERRDRVNTEAFF.

This chain links TRBV7-2 with TRBJ1-4; TRBD1 agrees at 10 bases. J lost 6 bases, V lost 5 bases, and 3 bases had no gene match. CDR3 length equals 14 residues. Germline-derived CDR1 and CDR2 are SGHTA and FQGNSA. The CDR3 nucleotides read TGTGCCAGCAGCCTGGACAGGGGGTATGAAAAACTGTTTTTT. Residues: CASSLDRGYEKLFF. Together with reference TRBV7-2 and TRBJ1-4, the CDR3 gives the full variable domain: GAGVSQSPSNKVTEKGKDVELRCDPISGHTALYWYRQSLGQGLEFLIYFQGNSAPDKSGLPSDRFSAERTGGSVSTLTIQRTQQEDSAVYLCASSLDRGYEKLFFGSGTQLSVL.

The CDR3 here is CASSLAPGENTGELFF. In DNA form, the CDR3 reads TGTGCCAGCAGCTTAGCGCCGGGGGAGAACACCGGGGAGCTGTTTTTT. V usage is TRBV7-6 and J usage is TRBJ2-2; a possible D gene is TRBD2 (6 bases). Deletions cut 0 bases from V and 1 base from J, with 9 bases between. CDR3 size: 16 residues. Germline V lookup: CDR1 SGHVS, CDR2 FNYEAQ. The variable domain in full, completed from reference TRBV7-6 and TRBJ2-2, reads GAGVSQSPRYKVTKRGQDVALRCDPISGHVSLYWYRQALGQGPEFLTYFNYEAQQDKSGLPNDRFSAERPEGSISTLTIQRTEQRDSAMYRCASSLAPGENTGELFFGEGSRLTVL.

The J gene is TRBJ1-2, the V gene TRBV14; 8 nucleotides agree with TRBD1. V was clipped by 0 bases and J by 8 bases; unmatched bases: 8. The CDR3 sequence is 15 residues long. CDR1 is SGHDN, CDR2 FVKESK, per germline. Here the CDR3 DNA reads TGTGCCAGCAGCCAAGACGGGCAGGGGGCAATCGGCTACACCTTC. This encodes CASSQDGQGAIGYTF.

The J gene is TRBJ1-2, the V gene TRBV12-3 or TRBV12-4; D is unclear. This CDR3 region has 13 residues. Between the trimmed V and J ends, which lost 4 bases and 3 bases, there was a span of 9 bases. The CDR3 sequence: CASSWSPDYGYTF. The CDR3, as DNA: TGTGCCAGCAGTTGGTCGCCGGACTATGGCTACACCTTC.

V gene TRBV11-3 combines with J gene TRBJ1-3; D gene unclear. The germline V and J ends were trimmed by 5 bases and 2 bases, with 7 bases remaining between them. The CDR3 length is 13 residues. Looked up from germline, CDR1 is SGHNT and CDR2 is YENEEA. The DNA for the CDR3 is TGTGCCAGCAGCCAGCGGACTGGAAACACCATATATTTT. Translation gives CASSQRTGNTIYF.

The DNA for the CDR3 is TGCGCCAGCAGCTTGCCAGGTCCAGCTAACTATGGCTACACCTTC. This encodes CASSLPGPANYGYTF. This sequence joins TRBV5-1 and TRBJ1-2; D is uncertain. The CDR3 length is 15 residues. The germline V and J ends were trimmed by 1 base and 0 bases, with 10 bases remaining between them. Germline CDR1 and CDR2: SGHRS and YFSETQ.

The J gene is TRBJ1-3, the V gene TRBV4-2; D is unclear. The V end lost 0 bases, the J end lost 0 bases, and 6 bases lay between the germline ends. The CDR3 covers 15 residues. Germline CDR1 reads LGHNA; CDR2 reads YNFKEQ. As DNA, the CDR3 is TGTGCCAGCAGCCAAGATGTATTCTCTGGAAACACCATATATTTT. It translates to CASSQDVFSGNTIYF.

The CDR3 DNA reads as TGTGCCAGCAGCCAAACGGTAGGGGCAAACATTCAGTACTTC. Amino acid sequence: CASSQTVGANIQYF. The V call is TRBV28, the J call TRBJ2-4; a possible D gene is TRBD1 (5 bases). Trimming removed 6 bases from V and 6 bases from J, with 15 bases in between. CDR1 is MDHEN, CDR2 SYDVKM, per germline. The CDR3 is made up of 14 amino acids.

The J gene is TRBJ1-4, the V gene TRBV28; 9 nucleotides agree with TRBD1. J gave up 7 bases and V 6 bases, and 6 bases lay outside the gene matches. Germline V CDR1 and CDR2: MDHEN, SYDVKM. This CDR3 has 14 amino acids. The DNA of the CDR3 is TGTGCCAGCAGCTTACAGGGGGCAGGTGAAAAACTGTTTTTT. Residues: CASSLQGAGEKLFF.

The V and J genes are TRBV3-1 (or the pseudogene TRBV3-2) and TRBJ2-5, with D unclear. The CDR3 is made up of 13 amino acids. CDR1 and CDR2 (germline): LGHDT, YNNKEL (reference sequence). V lost 0 bases and J 4 bases, leaving 6 bases between the germline ends. Written as DNA, the CDR3 is TGTGCCAGCAGCCAAGACAGGCTAGAGACCCAGTACTTC. Amino acids: CASSQDRLETQYF.

The J gene is TRBJ2-7, the V gene TRBV12-3 or TRBV12-4; D is undetermined. Trimming removed 6 bases at V and 2 bases at J, with 11 bases between. The CDR3 length is 13 residues. The CDR3 coding sequence is TGTGCCAGCAGAAAACACCCAGCCTACGAGCAGTACTTC. Protein sequence: CASRKHPAYEQYF.

V usage is TRBV4-3 and J usage is TRBJ2-5, with TRBD2 matching over 8 bases. V gave up 1 base and J gave up 2 bases; unmatched junction bases: 12. The CDR3 is 18 amino acids. The germline CDR1 and CDR2 sequences are LGHNA and YSLEER. CDR3 amino acids: CASSQAPGGLGRQETQYF. The CDR3 DNA follows: TGCGCCAGCAGCCAAGCCCCGGGGGGGCTGGGGAGGCAAGAGACCCAGTACTTC.

The V call is TRBV7-8, the J call TRBJ2-7; 9 positions match TRBD1. Looked up from germline, CDR1 is SGHVS and CDR2 is FQNEAQ. The V segment lost 3 bases and the J segment 2 bases; nucleotides outside the gene matches: 2. The length of the CDR3 is 14 residues. CDR3 loop: CASSLGTGPYEQYF. Written as DNA, the CDR3 is TGTGCCAGCAGCTTGGGGACAGGGCCCTACGAGCAGTACTTC.

The chain has TRBV10-3 and TRBJ1-2, with D possibly matching TRBD1 (5 bases). The V end was cut by 4 bases, the J end by 8 bases, with 11 bases between. In germline, CDR1 is ENHRY, CDR2 SYGVKD. The CDR3 spans 12 residues. CDR3 sequence (DNA): TGTGCCATCAGTGGGGTAGGGGAAGGCTACACCTTC. It yields the protein CAISGVGEGYTF.

The genes are TRBV30 and TRBJ2-3; 7 bases align to TRBD2. The CDR3 extends over 15 amino acids. Germline V gives CDR1 GTSNPN, CDR2 SVGIG (reference sequence). J lost 2 bases, V lost 7 bases, and 12 bases had no gene match. DNA for the CDR3: TGTGCCTCCAATACAATCGGGGGGTTCACAGATACGCAGTATTTT. Its protein is CASNTIGGFTDTQYF.